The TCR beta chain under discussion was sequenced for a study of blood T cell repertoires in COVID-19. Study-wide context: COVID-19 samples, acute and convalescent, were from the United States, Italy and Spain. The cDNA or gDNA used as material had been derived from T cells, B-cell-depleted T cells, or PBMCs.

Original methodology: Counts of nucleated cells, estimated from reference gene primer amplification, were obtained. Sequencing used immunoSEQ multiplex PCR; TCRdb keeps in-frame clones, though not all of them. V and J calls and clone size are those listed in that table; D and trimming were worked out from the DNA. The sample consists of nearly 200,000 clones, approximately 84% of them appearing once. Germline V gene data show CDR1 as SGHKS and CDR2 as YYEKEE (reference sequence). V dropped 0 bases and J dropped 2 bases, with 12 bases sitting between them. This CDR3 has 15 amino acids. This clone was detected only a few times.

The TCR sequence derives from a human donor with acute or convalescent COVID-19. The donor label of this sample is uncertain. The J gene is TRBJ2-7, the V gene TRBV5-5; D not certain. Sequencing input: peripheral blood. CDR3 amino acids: CASSLGGIRPYEQYF. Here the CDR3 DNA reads TGTGCCAGCAGCTTGGGTGGCATTCGCCCCTACGAGCAGTACTTC.